This T cell receptor beta chain is from a study of shared clonotypes between healthy human individuals. Sequencing was performed with immunoSEQ multiplex PCR; in TCRdb, only in-frame clones are kept and a portion is missing. Among roughly 1 million clones listed, approximately 76% were seen once. Regarding the study as a whole: About 5% was the fraction of naive CD4 clonotypes found shared across a few donors. What limited the represented genetic and exposure-history diversity was the small number of donors. Even with large depth, rarefaction showed that sorted-subset sequencing was incomplete.

The donors were all Caucasian adults (living in Nashville, Tennessee). CDR1 is MDHEN, CDR2 SYDVKM, per germline. Trimming took off 5 bases at V and 4 bases at J, with 20 bases between the two ends. The CDR3 sequence is 16 residues long. As concerns this clone: The target antigen is unknown.

Sequenced material: memory CD4+ T cells sorted from blood. Subset meaning: CD45RA-negative fraction. The rearrangement joins TRBV28 to TRBJ1-1, with a possible D match to TRBD1 (6 bases). The sequence was obtained from a man aged 18 to 29 in good health. CDR3 DNA sequence: TGTGCCAGCAGTCTCACAGGGACGACTGGGCCCACTGAAGCTTTCTTT. It translates to CASSLTGTTGPTEAFF. The variable domain in full, with the rest retrieved from reference TRBV28 and TRBJ1-1, is DVKVTQSSRYLVKRTGEKVFLECVQDMDHENMFWYRQDPGLGLRLIYFSYDVKMKEKGDIPEGYSVSREKKERFSLILESASTNQTSMYLCASSLTGTTGPTEAFFGQGTRLTVV.